These 23 T cell receptor beta chains came from one sample sequenced in a study of Ad26.COV2.S vaccination and SARS-CoV-2 variants. Clones were sequenced by immunoSEQ multiplex PCR, and TCRdb holds only the in-frame ones, with some missing. The data contain just over 350,000 clones, 92% of them singletons. The sequencing here drew on peripheral blood, taken after recovery from COVID-19. The receptors shown here come from a human donor who had recovered from COVID-19.

This rearrangement joins TRBV9 to TRBJ1-6; 10 positions agree with TRBD1. V lost 4 bases, J lost 7 bases, and 5 bases stayed unmatched. Germline V gives CDR1 SGDLS, CDR2 YYNGEE. The CDR3 loop spans 15 amino acids. The CDR3 nucleotides are TGTGCCAGCAGCTCTGGGACAGGGGAAAATTCACCCCTCCACTTT. This gives the protein CASSSGTGENSPLHF.

V is TRBV6-2 or TRBV6-3 and J is TRBJ2-2, with a possible D match to TRBD2 (7 bases). The CDR3 loop spans 17 amino acids. In germline, CDR1 is MNHEY, CDR2 SVGEGT. The germline V and J ends were trimmed by 2 bases and 2 bases, with 15 bases remaining between them. This CDR3 is CASSYPAGGANTGELFF. CDR3 nucleotides: TGTGCCAGCAGTTACCCTGCTGGGGGGGCTAACACCGGGGAGCTGTTTTTT.

The rearrangement joins TRBV11-2 to TRBJ2-3; 8 bases are shared with TRBD2. The germline V gene has CDR1 SGHAT and CDR2 FQNNGV. The CDR3 consists of 18 residues. V lost 0 bases and J lost 2; bases outside the gene matches: 10. Written as DNA, the CDR3 is TGTGCCAGCAGCTTAGATCTTATAGAACTAGCGGACACAGATACGCAGTATTTT. Its protein is CASSLDLIELADTDTQYF. Together with reference TRBV11-2 and TRBJ2-3, the CDR3 gives the full variable domain: EAGVAQSPRYKIIEKRQSVAFWCNPISGHATLYWYQQILGQGPKLLIQFQNNGVVDDSQLPKDRFSAERLKGVDSTLKIQPAKLEDSAVYLCASSLDLIELADTDTQYFGPGTRLTVL.

The chain couples TRBV25-1 to TRBJ2-2; 7 nucleotides match TRBD1. The CDR3 length is 15 residues. V lost 2 bases, J lost 3 bases, and 3 bases stayed unmatched. Germline V gives CDR1 MGHDK, CDR2 SYGVNS. The CDR3 reads CASSERGLDTGELFF. CDR3 nucleotide sequence: TGTGCCAGCAGTGAAAGGGGGCTTGACACCGGGGAGCTGTTTTTT.

Here the CDR3 DNA reads TGTGCCAGTAGTCCTTCCGCAGGGCTGGGGACAGATACGCAGTATTTT. Its translation is CASSPSAGLGTDTQYF. This rearrangement joins TRBV19 to TRBJ2-3; weak D call: TRBD1 (5 bases). Germline assignment: CDR1 LNHDA and CDR2 SQIVND (reference sequence). The V gene lost 5 bases and the J gene lost 3 bases, with 18 bases spanning the gap. The CDR3 is made up of 16 amino acids.

The V gene is TRBV7-2, the J gene TRBJ1-2; 9 positions agree with TRBD1. CDR1 and CDR2 (germline): SGHTA, FQGNSA. The CDR3 is 14 residues long. V dropped 5 bases and J dropped 6; count of bases not matched to a gene: 7. CDR3 sequence: CASSSYTGGHGYTF. The CDR3 DNA sequence: TGTGCCAGCAGCAGCTACACAGGGGGCCATGGCTACACCTTC. The whole variable domain, filled in from reference TRBV7-2 and TRBJ1-2, reads GAGVSQSPSNKVTEKGKDVELRCDPISGHTALYWYRQSLGQGLEFLIYFQGNSAPDKSGLPSDRFSAERTGGSVSTLTIQRTQQEDSAVYLCASSSYTGGHGYTFGSGTRLTVV.

The CDR3 bases are TGTGCCAGCAGCCCTACAGTAGGGGGAACTAATGAAAAACTGTTTTTT. This codes for CASSPTVGGTNEKLFF. The chain joins TRBV5-4 to TRBJ1-4; weak D call: TRBD1 (6 bases). V was cut by 4 bases and J by 1 base, with 14 bases left in between. Germline V lookup: CDR1 SGHNT, CDR2 YYREEE (reference sequence). This CDR3 is built from 16 residues.

J is TRBJ2-3 and V is TRBV7-2; the D is unclear. Germline V CDR1 and CDR2: SGHTA, FQGNSA. Trimming took 4 bases from V and 6 from J, leaving 5 bases between them. The length of the CDR3 is 11 residues. In DNA form, the CDR3 reads TGTGCCAGCAGCTCCGCGGATACGCAGTATTTT. Its translation is CASSSADTQYF.

In its sample, this clone was seen a few times. The CDR3 coding sequence is TGCGCCAGCAGCCCGCAAGCCCACAGTAGAAGCAATCAGCCCCAGCATTTT. Its translation: CASSPQAHSRSNQPQHF. The genes are TRBV4-1 and TRBJ1-5; D is undetermined. The V end lost 4 bases, the J end lost 1 base, and 17 bases lay between the germline ends. This CDR3 comprises 17 residues. Germline CDR1 MGHRA, CDR2 YSYEKL.

The chain recombines TRBV2 with TRBJ1-5, with D possibly TRBD1 on 6 matching bases. Germline-derived CDR1 and CDR2 are SNHLY and FYNNEI. The CDR3 runs 13 residues. The V end was cut by 6 bases, the J end by 4 bases, with 10 bases between. The CDR3 sequence: CASSPGENQPQHF. CDR3 DNA: TGTGCCAGCAGCCCAGGGGAGAATCAGCCCCAGCATTTT.

The V and J genes are TRBV11-3 and TRBJ2-1; D gene ambiguous. CDR3 length equals 17 residues. With 2 bases removed from V and 0 bases from J, the gap between germline ends came to 14 bases. Germline V gene data show CDR1 as SGHNT and CDR2 as YENEEA. The CDR3 sequence is CASSLSLSDPSYNEQFF. CDR3 bases: TGTGCCAGCAGCTTAAGTTTGTCGGACCCCTCCTACAATGAGCAGTTCTTC.

The chain combines TRBV5-1 with TRBJ2-7, with 13 positions matching TRBD2. J lost 2 bases, V lost 5 bases, and 4 bases had no gene match. In germline, CDR1 is SGHRS, CDR2 YFSETQ. This CDR3 spans 15 amino acids. Written as DNA, the CDR3 is TGCGCCAGCAGACTAACTAGCGGGGGGGCCTACGAGCAGTACTTC. Its translation: CASRLTSGGAYEQYF.

This rearrangement joins TRBV7-9 to TRBJ2-7; tentatively, D is TRBD1 (5 bases). This CDR3 spans 16 amino acids. Looked up from germline, CDR1 is SEHNR and CDR2 is FQNEAQ (reference sequence). The V gene lost 1 base and the J gene lost 2 bases, with 15 bases spanning the gap. The CDR3 nucleotides are TGTGCCAGCAGCTTAGAAGCAGGGTTCAAGCCCTACGAGCAGTACTTC. It specifies CASSLEAGFKPYEQYF.

This chain links TRBV5-8 with TRBJ2-5; 7 bases agree with TRBD1. CDR3 length equals 16 residues. V shed 4 bases, J shed 5 bases, and the junction held 14 bases outside the gene matches. Germline CDR1 SGHTS, CDR2 YDEGEE. CDR3: CASSTLTQGNRETQYF. For the CDR3, the DNA is TGTGCCAGCAGCACTTTGACACAGGGGAATCGGGAGACCCAGTACTTC.

As for this clone: The sample contains more than one DNA sequence encoding this CDR3. The gene calls are TRBV6-1 and TRBJ2-7, with unresolved D. Trimming pared 1 base from V and 10 bases from J, leaving 5 bases between. The V gene's germline CDR1 is MNHNS and CDR2 SASEGT. This CDR3 is 10 amino acids long. DNA for the CDR3: TGTGCCAGCAGTGAAGAGGGACAGTACTTC. As protein: CASSEEGQYF.

This chain uses TRBV19 with TRBJ2-7; weak D call: TRBD1 (5 bases). Germline loops: CDR1 LNHDA, CDR2 SQIVND (reference sequence). The V end lost 3 bases, the J end lost 3 bases, and 6 bases lay between the germline ends. CDR3 size: 12 residues. DNA for the CDR3: TGTGCCAGTAGTATCGACAGCTACGAGCAGTACTTC. The encoded protein is CASSIDSYEQYF.

This clone turned up a few times. The V and J genes are TRBV7-9 and TRBJ1-6, with D uncertain. The V gene's germline CDR1 is SEHNR and CDR2 FQNEAQ (reference sequence). This CDR3 region has 12 residues. V was clipped by 7 bases and J by 10 bases, with 11 bases between them. This CDR3 reads CASTNSWSPLHF. As DNA, the CDR3 is TGTGCCAGCACAAACTCTTGGTCACCCCTCCACTTT.

The gene calls are TRBV29-1 and TRBJ2-7; 7 positions match TRBD1. The germline CDR1 and CDR2 sequences are SQVTM and ANQGSEA. With V trimmed by 7 bases and J by 1 base, 19 bases remained unmatched. The CDR3 sequence is 17 residues long. The DNA for the CDR3 is TGCAGCGCTTCGGGCAGGGGGAAAAGTCCGGGGTCCTACGAGCAGTACTTC. It is translated as CSASGRGKSPGSYEQYF.

The chain employs TRBV4-1 and TRBJ1-4; D uncertain. CDR1 is MGHRA, CDR2 YSYEKL, per germline. This CDR3 region has 13 residues. V was shortened by 0 bases and J by 8 bases, with 7 bases between the two germline ends. CDR3 bases: TGCGCCAGCAGCCAAGAATTCCGGGAAAAACTGTTTTTT. It specifies CASSQEFREKLFF.

With respect to this clone: Other DNA sequences in this specimen translate into the identical CDR3. V and J are TRBV9 and TRBJ2-3; 8 nucleotides match TRBD2. The trim removed 0 bases at V and 1 base at J, leaving 1 base unmatched. The CDR3 length is 15 residues. From germline, CDR1 is SGDLS and CDR2 YYNGEE. The CDR3 region is CASSVEAGGTDTQYF. CDR3 DNA: TGTGCCAGCAGCGTAGAAGCGGGGGGCACAGATACGCAGTATTTT.

The V gene is TRBV19, the J gene TRBJ1-2, with D maybe TRBD1 (5 bases). Germline assignment: CDR1 LNHDA and CDR2 SQIVND (reference sequence). Trimming pared 5 bases from V and 4 bases from J, leaving 20 bases between. The CDR3 loop spans 16 amino acids. Written as DNA, the CDR3 is TGTGCCAGTAGTCACGGGGGAGGGGCAGCACCCTATGGCTACACCTTC. Amino acids: CASSHGGGAAPYGYTF.

This sequence joins TRBV5-6 and TRBJ1-2, with 9 bases matching TRBD1. Unmatched junction bases numbered 4, after V lost 0 bases and J lost 10 bases. CDR1 is SGHDT, CDR2 YYEEEE, per germline. The CDR3 consists of 13 residues. The CDR3 coding sequence is TGTGCCAGCAGCTTGGGGACAGGGGAGGCCTACACCTTC. This encodes CASSLGTGEAYTF.

The chain uses TRBV19 and TRBJ2-1, with D perhaps matching TRBD2 (5 bases). Germline V lookup: CDR1 LNHDA, CDR2 SQIVND (reference sequence). There are 14 residues in the CDR3. The V end was cut by 1 base, the J end by 5 bases, with 9 bases between. CDR3: CASSIVSVHNEQFF. In DNA form, the CDR3 reads TGTGCCAGTAGTATAGTTAGCGTCCACAATGAGCAGTTCTTC.